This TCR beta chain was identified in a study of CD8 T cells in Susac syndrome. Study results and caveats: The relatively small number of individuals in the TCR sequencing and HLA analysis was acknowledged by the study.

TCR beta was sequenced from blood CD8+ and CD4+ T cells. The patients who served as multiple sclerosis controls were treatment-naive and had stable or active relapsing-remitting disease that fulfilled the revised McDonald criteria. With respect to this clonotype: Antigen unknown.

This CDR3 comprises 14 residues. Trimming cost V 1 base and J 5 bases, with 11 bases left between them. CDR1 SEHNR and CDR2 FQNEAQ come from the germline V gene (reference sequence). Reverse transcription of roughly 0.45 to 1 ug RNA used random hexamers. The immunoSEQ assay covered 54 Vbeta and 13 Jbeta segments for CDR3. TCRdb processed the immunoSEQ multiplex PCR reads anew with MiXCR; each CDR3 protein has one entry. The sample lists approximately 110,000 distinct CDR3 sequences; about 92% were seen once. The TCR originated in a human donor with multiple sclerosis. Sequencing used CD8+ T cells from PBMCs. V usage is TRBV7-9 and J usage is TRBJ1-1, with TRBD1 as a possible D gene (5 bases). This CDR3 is CASSLGGGRTEAFF. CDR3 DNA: TGTGCCAGCAGCTTAGGTGGGGGGAGAACTGAAGCTTTCTTT.